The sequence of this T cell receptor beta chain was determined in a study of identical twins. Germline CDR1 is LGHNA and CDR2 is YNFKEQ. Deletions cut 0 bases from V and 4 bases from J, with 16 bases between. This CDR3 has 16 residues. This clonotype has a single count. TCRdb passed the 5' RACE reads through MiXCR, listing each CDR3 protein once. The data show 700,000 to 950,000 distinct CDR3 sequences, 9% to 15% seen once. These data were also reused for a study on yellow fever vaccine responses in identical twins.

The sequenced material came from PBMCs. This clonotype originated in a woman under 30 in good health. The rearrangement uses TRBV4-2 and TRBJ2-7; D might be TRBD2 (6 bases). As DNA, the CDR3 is TGTGCCAGCAGCCAAGACGTTCCGGGAGTCGGATACGAGCAGTACTTC. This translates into CASSQDVPGVGYEQYF.